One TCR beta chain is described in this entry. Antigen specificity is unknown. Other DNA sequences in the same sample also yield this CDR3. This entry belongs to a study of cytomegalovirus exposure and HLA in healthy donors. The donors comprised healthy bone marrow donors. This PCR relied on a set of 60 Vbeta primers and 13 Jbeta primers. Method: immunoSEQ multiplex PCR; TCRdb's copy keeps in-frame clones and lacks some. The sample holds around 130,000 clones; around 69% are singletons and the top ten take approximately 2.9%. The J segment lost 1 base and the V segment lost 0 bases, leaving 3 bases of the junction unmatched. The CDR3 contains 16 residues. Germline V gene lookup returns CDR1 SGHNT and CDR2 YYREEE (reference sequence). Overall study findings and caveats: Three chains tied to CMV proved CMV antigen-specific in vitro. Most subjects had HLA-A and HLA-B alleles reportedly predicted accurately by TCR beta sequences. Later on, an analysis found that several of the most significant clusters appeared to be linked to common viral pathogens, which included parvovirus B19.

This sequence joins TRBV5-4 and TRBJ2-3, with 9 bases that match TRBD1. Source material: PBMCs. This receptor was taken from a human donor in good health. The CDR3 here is CASSLGGQGGTDTQYF. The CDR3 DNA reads TGTGCCAGCAGCTTGGGGGGACAGGGCGGCACAGATACGCAGTATTTT.